The 26 T cell receptor beta chains presented below share a single source sample, sequenced in a study of vaccination and CD4 T cells after COVID-19. Their recognized antigens are unknown. Treatment meaning: approximately 9-day PBMC culture with coronavirus spike peptide pools or control peptides (ViraFEST assay). The Oncomine TCR Beta short-read assay sequenced DNA from cultured CD4+ T cells. TCRdb redid the calling of the PCR reads with MiXCR, one entry per CDR3 protein. The data contain fewer than 20,000 distinct CDR3 sequences, around 56% of them singletons. This sample comprised CD4+ T cells from blood, cultured in vitro, obtained before SARS-CoV-2 vaccination. The receptors come from a human donor who had recovered from COVID-19.

The gene calls are TRBV9 and TRBJ2-5; 7 bases fit TRBD2. V gave up 0 bases and J gave up 5 bases; unmatched junction bases: 7. CDR3 length: 15 residues. Germline V gives CDR1 SGDLS, CDR2 YYNGEE. Here the CDR3 DNA reads TGTGCCAGCAGCGTAGAAGCCCCCGGGGGGGAGACCCAGTACTTC. Protein: CASSVEAPGGETQYF.

The J gene is TRBJ1-1, the V gene TRBV27; possibly TRBD1 for D (6 bases). Trimming pared 3 bases from V and 6 bases from J, leaving 17 bases between. The CDR3 extends over 15 amino acids. Germline CDR1 is MNHEY and CDR2 is SMNVEV (reference sequence). This CDR3 reads CASSLRPQGIAEAFF. CDR3 in DNA: TGTGCCAGCAGTTTGAGGCCCCAGGGGATCGCTGAAGCTTTCTTT.

This chain links TRBV27 with TRBJ2-7; D is unclear. Trimming took off 8 bases at V and 5 bases at J, with 10 bases between the two ends. This CDR3 has 11 amino acids. CDR1 is MNHEY and CDR2 is SMNVEV in the germline V gene (reference sequence). CDR3 bases: TGTGCCAGCGGGATGTCGAACGAGCAGTACTTC. Translated, it gives CASGMSNEQYF.

This clonotype showed up just a few times. V and J are TRBV4-2 and TRBJ1-5, with D maybe TRBD1 (5 bases). From germline, CDR1 is LGHNA and CDR2 YNFKEQ. V was shortened by 2 bases and J by 7 bases, with 18 bases between the two germline ends. This CDR3 has 16 amino acids. In DNA form, the CDR3 reads TGTGCCAGCAGCCAACACGGGATCCGGGGGGACCAGCCCCAGCATTTT. It translates to CASSQHGIRGDQPQHF.

The chain combines TRBV20-1 with TRBJ2-2; D gene uncertain. V was shortened by 0 bases and J by 7 bases, with 9 bases between the two germline ends. CDR1 is DFQATT, CDR2 SNEGSKA, per germline (reference sequence). This CDR3 has 13 amino acids. The CDR3 is CSARDPLSGELFF. The CDR3 coding sequence is TGCAGTGCTAGAGATCCCCTGAGCGGGGAGCTGTTTTTT.

In nucleotides, the CDR3 is TGTGCCACCAGTGCTCAGCAATACACCGGGGAGCTGTTTTTT. Its translation is CATSAQQYTGELFF. V usage is TRBV24-1 and J usage is TRBJ2-2, with D hard to call. V was trimmed by 5 bases and J by 3 bases, leaving 9 bases between them. The CDR3 loop spans 14 amino acids. Germline-derived CDR1 and CDR2 are KGHDR and SFDVKD.

The chain carries TRBV19 and TRBJ1-1; D unclear. V dropped 6 bases and J dropped 1 base, with 9 bases sitting between them. Per the germline V gene, CDR1 is LNHDA and CDR2 is SQIVND (reference sequence). The CDR3 loop spans 13 amino acids. CDR3 sequence (DNA): TGTGCCAGTAGATCCCGGGAGAACACTGAAGCTTTCTTT. Amino acids: CASRSRENTEAFF.

The rearrangement joins TRBV7-2 to TRBJ1-1; D ambiguous. The CDR3 covers 14 residues. V lost 3 bases and J lost 1, with 9 bases in between. Germline V lookup: CDR1 SGHTA, CDR2 FQGNSA. CDR3 bases: TGTGCCAGCAGCTTGTCCCGGACGAACACTGAAGCTTTCTTT. The encoded protein is CASSLSRTNTEAFF. The whole variable domain, remainder taken from reference TRBV7-2 and TRBJ1-1, is GAGVSQSPSNKVTEKGKDVELRCDPISGHTALYWYRQSLGQGLEFLIYFQGNSAPDKSGLPSDRFSAERTGGSVSTLTIQRTQQEDSAVYLCASSLSRTNTEAFFGQGTRLTVV.

The rearrangement links TRBV20-1 to TRBJ2-7; TRBD2 matches 10 bases. Losses at the gene ends were 0 bases for V and 0 bases for J; bases not matched to a gene: 2. This CDR3 has 15 amino acids. Per the germline V gene, CDR1 is DFQATT and CDR2 is SNEGSKA (reference sequence). CDR3 protein: CSARDRTSGSYEQYF. The CDR3 DNA is TGCAGTGCTAGAGATCGGACTAGCGGCTCCTACGAGCAGTACTTC.

This chain joins TRBV2 and TRBJ1-5, with a tentative D call TRBD1 (6 bases). V gave up 3 bases and J gave up 3 bases, with 9 bases separating them. This CDR3 has 14 residues. The V gene's germline CDR1 is SNHLY and CDR2 FYNNEI. The CDR3 DNA is TGTGCCAGCAGTGAGGACAGTTTCAATCAGCCCCAGCATTTT. Its translation: CASSEDSFNQPQHF.

This clonotype has more than one count but fewer than ten. The rearrangement links TRBV20-1 to TRBJ1-5, with TRBD1 matching 10 bases. The V and J ends lost 3 bases and 2 bases, in that order; junction bases with no gene match: 16. CDR3 length equals 19 residues. In germline, CDR1 is DFQATT, CDR2 SNEGSKA (reference sequence). CDR3 DNA sequence: TGCAGTGCTAGCGTCCTCGGACAGGGGGGAAATTACGGCAATCAGCCCCAGCATTTT. Translating it yields CSASVLGQGGNYGNQPQHF.

The V call is TRBV20-1, the J call TRBJ2-2, with D possibly matching TRBD2 (6 bases). From germline, CDR1 is DFQATT and CDR2 SNEGSKA (reference sequence). V was trimmed by 6 bases and J by 6 bases, leaving 17 bases between them. The CDR3 has 14 amino acids. Here the CDR3 DNA reads TGCAGTGCATCTGGAGGGGATCGCCCCGGGGAGCTGTTTTTT. It translates to CSASGGDRPGELFF.

The chain joins TRBV20-1 to TRBJ2-3, with D tentatively TRBD1 (5 bases). Trimming stripped 1 base from V and 7 bases from J, with 18 bases between. Per the germline V gene, CDR1 is DFQATT and CDR2 is SNEGSKA (reference sequence). This CDR3 spans 15 amino acids. The CDR3 DNA is TGCAGTGCTAGAGGTCCCCAGGGCAGGTCAAATACGCAGTATTTT. Encoded protein: CSARGPQGRSNTQYF.

V is TRBV7-9 and J is TRBJ1-2; no reliable D call. V dropped 4 bases and J dropped 5 bases, with 14 bases sitting between them. The CDR3 is 14 residues long. CDR1 SEHNR and CDR2 FQNEAQ come from the germline V gene (reference sequence). The CDR3 region is CASSWGRETYGYTF. The CDR3 DNA is TGTGCCAGCAGCTGGGGAAGGGAAACGTATGGCTACACCTTC.

V and J are TRBV15 and TRBJ1-1; 9 bases are shared with TRBD1. J lost 8 bases, V lost 0 bases, and 10 bases had no gene match. Germline V gene lookup returns CDR1 LNHNV and CDR2 YYDKDF (reference sequence). The CDR3 loop spans 16 amino acids. The CDR3, as DNA: TGTGCCACCAGCAGAGAAGGCTACAGGGGGCCATCGGAAGCTTTCTTT. Translation: CATSREGYRGPSEAFF.

This rearrangement joins TRBV10-2 to TRBJ2-6; unclear D gene. CDR1 is WSHSY and CDR2 is SAAADI in the germline V gene. V lost 6 bases and J lost 0, with 12 bases in between. This CDR3 region has 16 residues. CDR3 region: CASRPGLVSGANVLTF. CDR3 coding DNA: TGCGCCAGCAGGCCCGGGCTCGTCTCTGGGGCCAACGTCCTGACTTTC.

The sample holds one count of this clonotype. The chain combines TRBV27 with TRBJ2-2; unclear D gene. This CDR3 contains 16 residues. Trimming took off 5 bases at V and 4 bases at J, with 17 bases between the two ends. In germline, CDR1 is MNHEY, CDR2 SMNVEV (reference sequence). CDR3 sequence reads: CASSLKTQPSTGELFF. In DNA, the CDR3 is TGTGCCAGCAGTCTCAAAACACAGCCCTCCACCGGGGAGCTGTTTTTT.

The chain is built from TRBV6-1 and TRBJ1-2; the match to TRBD1 covers 7 bases. V trimming: 6 bases; J trimming: 6 bases; junction bases outside the gene matches: 7. The germline V gene encodes CDR1 MNHNS and CDR2 SASEGT. The CDR3 has 13 residues. CDR3 in amino acids: CASRPDRVHGYTF. CDR3 bases: TGTGCCAGCAGACCAGACAGGGTGCATGGCTACACCTTC.

The chain couples TRBV7-2 to TRBJ2-7; D perhaps matches TRBD1 (5 bases). V was pared by 2 bases and J by 3 bases, with 11 bases between. The length of the CDR3 is 14 residues. CDR1 SGHTA and CDR2 FQGNSA come from the germline V gene. CDR3 coding DNA: TGTGCCAGCAGCTTAAGGGGTCCTAGCTACGAGCAGTACTTC. This encodes CASSLRGPSYEQYF.

The CDR3 DNA reads as TGTGCCAGCAGCCGGACAGGGCTTGAATATGGCTACACCTTC. Protein: CASSRTGLEYGYTF. This chain links TRBV5-4 with TRBJ1-2, with 8 nucleotides matching TRBD1. V trimming: 4 bases; J trimming: 5 bases; junction bases outside the gene matches: 7. Germline-derived CDR1 and CDR2 are SGHNT and YYREEE (reference sequence). The CDR3 consists of 14 residues. The full variable domain, in which reference TRBV5-4 and TRBJ1-2 provide the parts outside the CDR3, is ETGVTQSPTHLIKTRGQQVTLRCSSQSGHNTVSWYQQALGQGPQFIFQYYREEENGRGNFPPRFSGLQFPNYSSELNVNALELDDSALYLCASSRTGLEYGYTFGSGTRLTVV.

The chain uses TRBV20-1 and TRBJ2-2; maybe TRBD2 (5 bases). Trimming left V 7 bases short and J 5 bases short, with 11 bases between. Per the germline V gene, CDR1 is DFQATT and CDR2 is SNEGSKA (reference sequence). The CDR3 is made up of 12 amino acids. This chain's CDR3 is CSVPTRTGELFF. Written as DNA, the CDR3 is TGCAGTGTCCCTACTAGGACCGGGGAGCTGTTTTTT.

V gene TRBV11-3 combines with J gene TRBJ2-3; 8 positions match TRBD1. In germline, CDR1 is SGHNT, CDR2 YENEEA. The CDR3 has 14 amino acids. The J segment lost 5 bases and the V segment lost 4 bases, leaving 5 bases of the junction unmatched. The CDR3 loop reads CASSSTGVKDTQYF. CDR3 DNA: TGTGCCAGCAGCTCGACAGGGGTCAAAGATACGCAGTATTTT.

The chain uses TRBV27 and TRBJ2-3; TRBD2 is a possible D gene (5 bases). The germline V gene encodes CDR1 MNHEY and CDR2 SMNVEV (reference sequence). The CDR3 sequence is 15 residues long. Trimming took off 4 bases at V and 2 bases at J, with 13 bases between the two ends. This CDR3 reads CASSSYDDYTDTQYF. CDR3 DNA: TGTGCCAGCAGTTCCTACGATGACTACACAGATACGCAGTATTTT.

The chain recombines TRBV28 with TRBJ2-7; the D gene is possibly TRBD1 (6 bases). V lost 4 bases, J lost 3 bases, and 16 bases lay in between. Looked up from germline, CDR1 is MDHEN and CDR2 is SYDVKM. The CDR3 is 15 residues long. The CDR3 nucleotides are TGTGCCAGCAGTTCATATACAGGGAATGGCTACGAGCAGTACTTC. This codes for CASSSYTGNGYEQYF.

This clonotype turned up a few times. For the CDR3, the DNA is TGTGCCAGCAGTTACCACGGACTAGCGGCCCCGAGGGCCCACGAGCAGTACTTC. It is translated as CASSYHGLAAPRAHEQYF. The chain is built from TRBV6-2 or TRBV6-3 and TRBJ2-7; TRBD2 agrees at 10 bases. V gave up 2 bases and J gave up 5 bases; unmatched junction bases: 15. Germline CDR1 reads MNHEY; CDR2 reads SVGEGT. The CDR3 is 18 amino acids.

The V and J genes are TRBV2 and TRBJ2-7; D possibly corresponds to TRBD1 (5 bases). Germline V gene lookup returns CDR1 SNHLY and CDR2 FYNNEI. Trimming pared 4 bases from V and 4 bases from J, leaving 11 bases between. This CDR3 spans 13 amino acids. The CDR3, as DNA: TGTGCCAGCAGTGGGGGCTACAATTACGAGCAGTACTTC. Translated, it gives CASSGGYNYEQYF.